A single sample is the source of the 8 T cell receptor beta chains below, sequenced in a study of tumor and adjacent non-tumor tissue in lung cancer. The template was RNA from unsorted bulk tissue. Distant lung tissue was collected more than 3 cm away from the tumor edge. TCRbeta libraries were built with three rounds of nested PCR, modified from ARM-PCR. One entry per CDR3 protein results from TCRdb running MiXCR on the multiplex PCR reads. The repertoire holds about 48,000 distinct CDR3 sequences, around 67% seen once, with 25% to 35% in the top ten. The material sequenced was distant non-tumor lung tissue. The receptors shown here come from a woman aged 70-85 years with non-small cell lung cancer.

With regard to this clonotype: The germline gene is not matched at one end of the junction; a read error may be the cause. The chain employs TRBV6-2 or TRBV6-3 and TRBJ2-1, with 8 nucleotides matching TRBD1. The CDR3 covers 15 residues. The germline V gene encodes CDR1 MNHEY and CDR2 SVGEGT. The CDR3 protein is CASSPRGQEINERFF. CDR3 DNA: TGTGCCAGCAGTCCCCGGGGACAGGAGATTAATGAGCGGTTCTTC.

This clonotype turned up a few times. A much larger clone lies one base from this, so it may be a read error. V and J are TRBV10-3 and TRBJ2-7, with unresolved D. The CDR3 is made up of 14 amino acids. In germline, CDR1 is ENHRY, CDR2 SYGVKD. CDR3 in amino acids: CVISDVGLTYEQYF. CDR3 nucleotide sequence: TGTGTCATCAGTGACGTCGGGTTAACCTACGAGCAGTACTTC.

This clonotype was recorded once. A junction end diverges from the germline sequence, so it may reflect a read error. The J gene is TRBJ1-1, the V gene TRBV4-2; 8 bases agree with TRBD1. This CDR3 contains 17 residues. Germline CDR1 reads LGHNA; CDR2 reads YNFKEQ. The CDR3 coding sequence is TGTGCCAGCAACCAATTCGCAACAGGGGGTTTGGACACTGAAGCTTTCTTT. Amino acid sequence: CASNQFATGGLDTEAFF.

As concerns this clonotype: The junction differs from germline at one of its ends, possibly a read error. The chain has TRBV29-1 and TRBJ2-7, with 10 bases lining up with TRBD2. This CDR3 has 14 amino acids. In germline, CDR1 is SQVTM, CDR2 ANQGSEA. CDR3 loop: CNVDGTSGIYEQYF. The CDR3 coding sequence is TGCAACGTTGACGGTACTAGCGGGATTTACGAACAGTACTTC.

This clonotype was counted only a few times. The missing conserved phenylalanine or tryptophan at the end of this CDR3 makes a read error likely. The CDR3 DNA reads TGCAGCATTCAAGAGGGGCCTTATGAAGCTTTCTTA. Translating it yields CSIQEGPYEAFL. V gene TRBV29-1 combines with J gene TRBJ1-1, with D possibly matching TRBD1 (5 bases). Trimming cost V 8 bases and J 7 bases, with 17 bases left between them. Germline V gives CDR1 SQVTM, CDR2 ANQGSEA. This CDR3 has 12 residues.

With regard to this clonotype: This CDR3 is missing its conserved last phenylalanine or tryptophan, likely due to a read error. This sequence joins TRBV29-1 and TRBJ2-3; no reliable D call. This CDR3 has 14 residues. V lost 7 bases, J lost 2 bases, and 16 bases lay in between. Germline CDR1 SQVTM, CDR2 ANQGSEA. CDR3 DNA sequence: TGCAGCGGTAATAGGGAAGAGGACACAGATACGCAGTATGTT. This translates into CSGNREEDTDTQYV.

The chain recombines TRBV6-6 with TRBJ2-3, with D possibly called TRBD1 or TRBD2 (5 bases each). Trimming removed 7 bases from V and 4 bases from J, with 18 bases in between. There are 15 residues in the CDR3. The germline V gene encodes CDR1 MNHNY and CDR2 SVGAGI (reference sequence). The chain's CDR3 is CASNSGARGADTQYF. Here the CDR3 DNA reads TGTGCCAGCAATTCCGGGGCAAGGGGTGCAGATACGCAGTATTTT.

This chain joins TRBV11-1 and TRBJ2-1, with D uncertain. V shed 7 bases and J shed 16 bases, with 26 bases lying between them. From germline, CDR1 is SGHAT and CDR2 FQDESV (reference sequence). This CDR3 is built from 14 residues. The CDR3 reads CASTPGRSYNVQFF. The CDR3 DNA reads TGTGCCAGCACCCCCGGGCGGTCCTACAATGTGCAATTCTTC.